The subject of this entry is one T cell receptor beta chain. The data are from a study of blood T cell repertoires in COVID-19. About the study: Acute-phase and convalescent COVID-19 samples originated in the United States, Italy and Spain. T cells, B-cell-depleted T cells, or PBMCs provided the cDNA or gDNA that served as material.

Under the authors' procedure: It was from reference gene primer amplification that nucleated cell counts were estimated. The assay was immunoSEQ multiplex PCR, and TCRdb's table has in-frame clones only and misses some. V, J and clone size reflect that table, while D and trimming were determined from the DNA. Of fewer than 150,000 clones detected, around nine tenths appear once; the ten largest clones hold 8% to 11%. V was clipped by 2 bases and J by 5 bases; unmatched bases: 4. Germline V gives CDR1 SGHVS, CDR2 FNYEAQ. This CDR3 region has 17 residues. The specimen was peripheral blood. The V call is TRBV7-6, the J call TRBJ2-2; 14 bases agree with TRBD2. The TCR comes from a man in his fifties with active or convalescent COVID-19. CDR3 region: CASSLRGLAGETGELFF. CDR3 coding DNA: TGTGCCAGCAGCTTAAGGGGACTAGCGGGAGAAACCGGGGAGCTGTTTTTT.